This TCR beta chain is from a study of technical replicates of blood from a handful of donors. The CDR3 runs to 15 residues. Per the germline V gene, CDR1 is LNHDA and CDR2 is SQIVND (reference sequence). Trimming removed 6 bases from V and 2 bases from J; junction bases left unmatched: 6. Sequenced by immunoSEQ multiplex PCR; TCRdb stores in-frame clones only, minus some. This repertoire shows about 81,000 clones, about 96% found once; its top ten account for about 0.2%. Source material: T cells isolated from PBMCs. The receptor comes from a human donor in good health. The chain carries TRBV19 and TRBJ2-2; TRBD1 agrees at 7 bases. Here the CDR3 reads CASRTGTANTGELFF. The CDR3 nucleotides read TGTGCCAGTAGAACCGGGACAGCTAACACCGGGGAGCTGTTTTTT. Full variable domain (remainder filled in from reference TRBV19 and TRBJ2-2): DGGITQSPKYLFRKEGQNVTLSCEQNLNHDAMYWYRQDPGQGLRLIYYSQIVNDFQKGDIAEGYSVSREKKESFPLTVTSAQKNPTAFYLCASRTGTANTGELFFGEGSRLTVL.